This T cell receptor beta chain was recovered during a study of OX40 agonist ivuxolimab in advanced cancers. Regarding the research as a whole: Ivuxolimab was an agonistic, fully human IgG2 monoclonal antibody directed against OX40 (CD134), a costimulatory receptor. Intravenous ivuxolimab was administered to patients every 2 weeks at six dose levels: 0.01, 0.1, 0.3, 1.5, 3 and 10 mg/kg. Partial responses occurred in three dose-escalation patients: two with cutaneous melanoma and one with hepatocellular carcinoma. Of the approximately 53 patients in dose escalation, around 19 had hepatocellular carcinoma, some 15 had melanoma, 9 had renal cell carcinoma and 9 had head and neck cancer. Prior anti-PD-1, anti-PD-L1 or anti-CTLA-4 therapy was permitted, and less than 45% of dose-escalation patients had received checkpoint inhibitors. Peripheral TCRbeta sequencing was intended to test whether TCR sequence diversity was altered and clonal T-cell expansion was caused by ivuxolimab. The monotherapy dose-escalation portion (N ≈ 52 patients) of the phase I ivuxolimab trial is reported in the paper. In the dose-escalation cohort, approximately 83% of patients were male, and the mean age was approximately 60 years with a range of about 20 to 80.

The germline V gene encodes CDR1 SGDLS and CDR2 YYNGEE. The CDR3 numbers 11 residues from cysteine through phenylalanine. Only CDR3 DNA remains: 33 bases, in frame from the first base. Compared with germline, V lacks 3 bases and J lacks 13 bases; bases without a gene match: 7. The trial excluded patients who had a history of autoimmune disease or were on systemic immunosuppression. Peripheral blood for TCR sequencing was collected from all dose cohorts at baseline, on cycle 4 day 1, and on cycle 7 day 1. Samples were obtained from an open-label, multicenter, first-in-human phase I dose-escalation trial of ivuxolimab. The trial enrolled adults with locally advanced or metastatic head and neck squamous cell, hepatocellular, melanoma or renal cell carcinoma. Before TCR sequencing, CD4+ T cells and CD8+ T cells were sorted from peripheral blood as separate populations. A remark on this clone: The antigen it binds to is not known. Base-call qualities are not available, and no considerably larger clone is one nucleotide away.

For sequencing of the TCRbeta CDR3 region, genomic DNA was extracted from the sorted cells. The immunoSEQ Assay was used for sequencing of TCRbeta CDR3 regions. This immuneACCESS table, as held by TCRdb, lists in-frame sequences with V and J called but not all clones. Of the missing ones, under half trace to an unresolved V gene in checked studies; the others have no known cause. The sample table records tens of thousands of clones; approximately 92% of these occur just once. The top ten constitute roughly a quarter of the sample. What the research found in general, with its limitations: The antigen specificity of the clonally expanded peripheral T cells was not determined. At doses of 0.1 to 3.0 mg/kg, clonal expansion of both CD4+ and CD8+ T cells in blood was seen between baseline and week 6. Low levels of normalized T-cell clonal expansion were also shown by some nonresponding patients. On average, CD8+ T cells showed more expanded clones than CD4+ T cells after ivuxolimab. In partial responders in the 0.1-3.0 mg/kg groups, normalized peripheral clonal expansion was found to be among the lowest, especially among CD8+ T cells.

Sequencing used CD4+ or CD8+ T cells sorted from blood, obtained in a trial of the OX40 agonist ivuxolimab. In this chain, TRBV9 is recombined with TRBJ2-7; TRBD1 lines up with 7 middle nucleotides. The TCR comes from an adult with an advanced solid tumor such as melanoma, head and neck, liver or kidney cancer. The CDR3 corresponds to CASSDPGQPYF. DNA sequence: TGTGCCAGCAGCGACCCGGGACAGCCCTACTTC.